The clone carrying this T cell receptor (beta chain) was recorded only once. This entry is derived from a study of blood T cell repertoires in COVID-19. Germline V gives CDR1 LGHNA, CDR2 YNFKEQ. The CDR3 extends over 15 amino acids. V lost 0 bases and J 7 bases, leaving 12 bases between the germline ends. Authors' analysis steps: Reference gene primer amplification gave nucleated cell count estimates. Method: immunoSEQ multiplex PCR; TCRdb's copy keeps in-frame clones and lacks some. D and trimming were read from the DNA, whereas the V and J calls and clone size are those reported in that table. The table shows some 250,000 clones, with 85% to 90% occurring only once.

Sequenced sample: peripheral blood. This TCR came from a woman in her thirties or forties who had recovered from COVID-19. V gene TRBV4-2 combines with J gene TRBJ2-2; D is perhaps TRBD2 (6 bases). The DNA of the CDR3 is TGTGCCAGCAGCCAAGATGGTTGGGGGGACGGGGAGCTGTTTTTT. Amino acid sequence: CASSQDGWGDGELFF.